What follows are 9 T cell receptor beta chains derived from one specimen sequenced in a study of cytomegalovirus exposure and HLA in healthy donors. The PCR employed 60 Vbeta primers together with 13 Jbeta primers. The table came from immunoSEQ multiplex PCR; TCRdb's copy has only in-frame clones and leaves some out. The sample gives more than 95,000 clones, 10% of which show up once; 5.5% to 7.5% is in the top ten. The sequencing input was PBMCs. Receptor source: a man between 35 and 55 years old in good health and CMV-seropositive.

The V call is TRBV13, the J call TRBJ1-4, with 8 bases that match TRBD1. Germline CDR1 is PRHDT and CDR2 is FYEKMQ (reference sequence). The V segment lost 0 bases and the J segment 7 bases; nucleotides outside the gene matches: 10. CDR3 length equals 17 residues. The CDR3, as DNA: TGTGCCAGCAGCTTAGGCTTGGCGACGGGACAGGTTGAAAAACTGTTTTTT. It yields the protein CASSLGLATGQVEKLFF.

V usage is TRBV7-2 and J usage is TRBJ1-1; the match to TRBD1 covers 8 bases. The V and J ends lost 5 bases and 6 bases, in that order; junction bases with no gene match: 5. This CDR3 spans 13 amino acids. Germline CDR1 and CDR2: SGHTA and FQGNSA. The CDR3 bases are TGTGCCAGCAGCCCGACAGGGGACCCTGAAGCTTTCTTT. This codes for CASSPTGDPEAFF.

The chain joins TRBV5-1 to TRBJ2-5; tentatively, D is TRBD1 (5 bases). This CDR3 has 14 amino acids. Trimming took off 0 bases at V and 1 base at J, with 7 bases between the two ends. CDR1 is SGHRS and CDR2 is YFSETQ in the germline V gene. The DNA of the CDR3 is TGCGCCAGCAGCTTGGGACAGCCCCAAGAGACCCAGTACTTC. Its translation is CASSLGQPQETQYF. The entire variable domain, with the rest obtained from reference TRBV5-1 and TRBJ2-5, is as follows: KAGVTQTPRYLIKTRGQQVTLSCSPISGHRSVSWYQQTPGQGLQFLFEYFSETQRNKGNFPGRFSGRQFSNSRSEMNVSTLELGDSALYLCASSLGQPQETQYFGPGTRLLVL.

This chain links TRBV27 with TRBJ2-7; 9 nucleotides match TRBD2. CDR3 length: 16 residues. The junction had 8 bases not matched to a gene; V was cut back by 2 bases and J by 3 bases. Germline values: CDR1 MNHEY, CDR2 SMNVEV (reference sequence). The CDR3 region is CASSLRLAGGHYEQYF. CDR3 sequence (DNA): TGTGCCAGCAGTTTAAGGCTTGCGGGAGGGCACTACGAGCAGTACTTC.

This clone was observed a few times. V usage is TRBV9 and J usage is TRBJ2-1; no definite D call. CDR3 size: 13 residues. The germline V gene encodes CDR1 SGDLS and CDR2 YYNGEE. Trimming left V 4 bases short and J 7 bases short, with 12 bases between. The CDR3 bases are TGTGCCAGCAGCCATAACTTGCAAAATGAGCAGTTCTTC. This translates into CASSHNLQNEQFF. The variable domain in full, completed from reference TRBV9 and TRBJ2-1, reads DSGVTQTPKHLITATGQRVTLRCSPRSGDLSVYWYQQSLDQGLQFLIQYYNGEERAKGNILERFSAQQFPDLHSELNLSSLELGDSALYFCASSHNLQNEQFFGPGTRLTVL.

The V and J genes are TRBV14 and TRBJ1-4, with 8 bases identical to TRBD1. This CDR3 has 16 residues. In germline, CDR1 is SGHDN, CDR2 FVKESK. J gave up 5 bases and V 3 bases, and 8 bases lay outside the gene matches. The CDR3 region is CASSQAPGQVNEKLFF. DNA for the CDR3: TGTGCCAGCAGCCAGGCCCCGGGACAGGTGAATGAAAAACTGTTTTTT.

The J gene is TRBJ2-5, the V gene TRBV16, with a possible D match to TRBD1 (5 bases). Trimming took off 2 bases at V and 3 bases at J, with 16 bases between the two ends. The CDR3 extends over 16 amino acids. Germline V lookup: CDR1 KGHSY, CDR2 FQNENV. This CDR3 reads CASSQGTRETEETQYF. The CDR3 region has the DNA TGTGCCAGCAGCCAAGGTACCCGAGAGACAGAAGAGACCCAGTACTTC.

This clone occurred a few times. The V and J genes are TRBV11-2 and TRBJ2-1; 9 bases map to TRBD2. Germline V CDR1 and CDR2: SGHAT, FQNNGV. V was clipped by 3 bases and J by 7 bases; unmatched bases: 7. The CDR3 is 15 residues long. The CDR3 reads CASSFLSGRSNEQFF. The CDR3 DNA sequence: TGTGCCAGCAGCTTTCTGAGCGGGAGGAGTAATGAGCAGTTCTTC.

There are a few counts of this clone. The chain recombines TRBV5-1 with TRBJ2-1; D not certain. V was cut by 0 bases and J by 5 bases, with 6 bases left in between. In germline, CDR1 is SGHRS, CDR2 YFSETQ. The CDR3 loop spans 13 amino acids. Written as DNA, the CDR3 is TGCGCCAGCAGCTTGGCACTAAACAATGAGCAGTTCTTC. Translation gives CASSLALNNEQFF.